A selection of T cell receptor beta chains follows, all from one sample in a study of T-cell memory formation after mild COVID-19. MiXCR, run by TCRdb on the 5' RACE reads, gives a single entry per CDR3 protein. The sample includes 110,000 to 150,000 distinct CDR3 sequences, 20% to 25% seen only once; the top ten take roughly 25%. Source material: PBMCs or a T cell subset sorted from them (not recorded which). The origin of the receptors is an adult woman who had mild COVID-19 (a few samples of this study predate the infection). Cell type and time point are not known. The CDR3 runs from the conserved cysteine through the conserved F or W. Each record gives: J gene, D gene, V gene, clone size, CDR3 protein, CDR3 DNA. D genes are given only for firm matches. A clone size is listed for some rows: how often the clone was seen (once, few, many), or a class if it is expanded.

>TRBJ1-1|NA|TRBV19|NA
CASTVVNEAFF
TGTGCCAGTACCGTGGTGAATGAAGCTTTCTTT
>TRBJ2-7|NA|TRBV25-1|few
CASSERNYEQYF
TGTGCCAGCAGTGAACGAAACTACGAGCAGTACTTC
>TRBJ2-1|NA|TRBV7-8|NA
CASSSPGSPNEQFF
TGTGCCAGCAGTTCACCCGGGAGTCCCAATGAGCAGTTCTTC
>TRBJ2-7|TRBD1|TRBV6-6|NA
CASSFPPGQGTYEQYF
TGTGCCAGCAGTTTCCCCCCCGGACAGGGGACCTACGAGCAGTACTTC
>TRBJ2-3|TRBD2|TRBV6-6|many
CASSDNAGGPTDTQYF
TGTGCCAGCAGTGACAATGCGGGGGGGCCGACAGATACGCAGTATTTT
>TRBJ2-6|NA|TRBV6-2/TRBV6-3|few
CASSLEDSGANVLTF
TGTGCCAGCAGTTTGGAGGACTCTGGGGCCAACGTCCTGACTTTC
>TRBJ2-3|NA|TRBV7-3|many
CASSLDPTDTQYF
TGTGCCAGCAGCTTAGACCCCACAGATACGCAGTATTTT
>TRBJ2-1|NA|TRBV12-3/TRBV12-4|few
CASSFGTNEQFF
TGTGCCAGCAGTTTTGGGACCAATGAGCAGTTCTTC
>TRBJ2-5|TRBD2|TRBV7-2|few
CASRLLAGASETQYF
TGTGCCAGCAGACTTCTAGCGGGAGCTTCAGAGACCCAGTACTTC
>TRBJ2-5|NA|TRBV24-1|NA
CATSDFSYETQYF
TGTGCCACCAGTGATTTTTCTTACGAGACCCAGTACTTC
>TRBJ2-1|NA|TRBV6-2/TRBV6-3|NA
CASTSQGSNEQFF
TGTGCCAGCACCTCACAGGGCTCCAATGAGCAGTTCTTC
>TRBJ2-7|TRBD1|TRBV15|few
CATSSPPGQGYTYEQYF
TGTGCCACCAGCAGTCCTCCGGGACAGGGTTATACCTACGAGCAGTACTTC
>TRBJ2-7|NA|TRBV7-2|NA
CASSLEWDEQYF
TGTGCCAGCAGCTTAGAATGGGACGAGCAGTACTTC
>TRBJ1-1|NA|TRBV12-3/TRBV12-4|many
CASSRTAQGAEAFF
TGTGCCAGCAGTCGGACAGCTCAAGGGGCTGAAGCTTTCTTT
>TRBJ2-1|NA|TRBV27|NA
CASSYRGQVYNEQFF
TGTGCCAGCAGTTATCGGGGACAAGTATACAATGAGCAGTTCTTC
>TRBJ2-6|NA|TRBV7-2|NA
CASSHFDIPSGANVLTF
TGTGCCAGCAGCCACTTCGACATTCCCTCTGGGGCCAACGTCCTGACTTTC
>TRBJ2-7|TRBD1|TRBV7-9|NA
CASSSRDRLTYEQYF
TGTGCCAGCAGCTCCCGGGACAGACTGACCTACGAGCAGTACTTC
>TRBJ1-1|NA|TRBV20-1|NA
CSAQERQSLNTEAFF
TGCAGTGCACAAGAGCGACAGAGCCTGAACACTGAAGCTTTCTTT
>TRBJ2-7|NA|TRBV7-9|few
CASRAGSSYEQYF
TGTGCCAGCAGGGCGGGGAGCTCCTACGAGCAGTACTTC
>TRBJ2-7|NA|TRBV29-1|few
CSVELASQSGYEQYF
TGCAGCGTTGAATTGGCCTCGCAGTCAGGGTACGAGCAGTACTTC
>TRBJ1-1|NA|TRBV9|few
CASSVGTANTEAFF
TGTGCCAGCAGCGTAGGGACGGCGAACACTGAAGCTTTCTTT
>TRBJ1-5|TRBD1|TRBV7-2|NA
CASSPGQGWDQPQHF
TGTGCCAGCAGCCCTGGACAGGGATGGGATCAGCCCCAGCATTTT
>TRBJ2-3|NA|TRBV12-3/TRBV12-4|few
CASSQDESSTDTQYF
TGTGCCAGCAGCCAGGACGAGTCTAGCACAGATACGCAGTATTTT
>TRBJ2-7|TRBD2|TRBV14|NA
CASSQAFYGLASYEQYF
TGTGCCAGCAGCCAAGCTTTTTATGGACTAGCGAGCTACGAGCAGTACTTC
>TRBJ1-4|TRBD1|TRBV5-1|NA
CASSLNRGLNEKLFF
TGCGCCAGCAGCCTAAACAGGGGACTTAATGAAAAACTGTTTTTT
>TRBJ2-7|TRBD1|TRBV7-9|many
CASGTGLEQYF
TGTGCCAGCGGGACAGGTCTCGAGCAGTACTTC
>TRBJ2-7|NA|TRBV19|NA
CATQGDREQYF
TGTGCCACCCAGGGAGATCGCGAGCAGTACTTC
>TRBJ2-1|TRBD2|TRBV20-1|few
CSAFLAGGGNEQFF
TGCAGTGCTTTCCTAGCGGGAGGAGGCAATGAGCAGTTCTTC
>TRBJ1-2|NA|TRBV14|NA
CASSPRRVADGYTF
TGTGCCAGCAGCCCCCGTCGAGTCGCTGACGGCTACACCTTC
>TRBJ2-1|NA|TRBV11-3|NA
CASSPWSEGNEQFF
TGTGCCAGCAGCCCCTGGTCTGAGGGCAATGAGCAGTTCTTC
>TRBJ2-1|NA|TRBV4-1|NA
CASSQVPLGRHSSYNEQFF
TGCGCCAGCAGCCAAGTTCCCCTTGGGAGGCATAGCTCCTACAATGAGCAGTTCTTC
>TRBJ2-1|TRBD1|TRBV24-1|NA
CATQDRKNEQFF
TGTGCCACCCAGGACAGGAAAAATGAGCAGTTCTTC
>TRBJ1-5|TRBD1|TRBV15|NA
CATSDYGTGIDQPQHF
TGTGCCACATCGGATTACGGGACAGGGATCGATCAGCCCCAGCATTTT
>TRBJ1-5|NA|TRBV9|NA
CASSVGGAGNQPQHF
TGTGCCAGCAGCGTAGGTGGGGCTGGCAATCAGCCCCAGCATTTT
>TRBJ2-1|TRBD2|TRBV24-1|few
CATSDSRISGSYNEQFF
TGTGCCACCAGTGATTCTCGGATTAGCGGGAGCTACAATGAGCAGTTCTTC
>TRBJ2-1|TRBD1|TRBV7-3|NA
CASSLRDRVVDEQFF
TGTGCCAGCAGCTTGCGGGACAGGGTTGTCGATGAGCAGTTCTTC
>TRBJ1-2|NA|TRBV7-9|NA
CASSSAFPGGYGYTF
TGTGCCAGCAGCTCAGCCTTTCCGGGGGGCTATGGCTACACCTTC
>TRBJ2-1|TRBD2|TRBV4-3|NA
CASSHDLAGYSYNEQFF
TGCGCCAGCAGCCATGACCTAGCGGGCTACTCCTACAATGAGCAGTTCTTC
>TRBJ2-3|TRBD1|TRBV27|few
CASSKGAGDTQYF
TGTGCCAGCAGTAAGGGGGCTGGAGATACGCAGTATTTT
>TRBJ2-7|TRBD2|TRBV6-2/TRBV6-3|few
CASQASGSPTYEQYF
TGTGCCAGCCAAGCGAGCGGGAGTCCTACCTACGAGCAGTACTTC
>TRBJ2-5|NA|TRBV29-1|NA
CSVVRETQYF
TGCAGCGTTGTACGAGAGACCCAGTACTTC
>TRBJ2-1|TRBD2|TRBV7-3|NA
CASSASGYNEQFF
TGTGCCAGCAGCGCTAGCGGCTACAATGAGCAGTTCTTC
>TRBJ2-5|TRBD2|TRBV12-3/TRBV12-4|NA
CASSNRDYVSQETQYF
TGTGCCAGCAGCAACCGGGACTACGTAAGCCAAGAGACCCAGTACTTC
>TRBJ2-1|NA|TRBV19|NA
CASATGGNEQFF
TGTGCCAGTGCGACTGGGGGGAATGAGCAGTTCTTC
>TRBJ1-1|NA|TRBV7-9|once
CASTSPEAATKLAFF
TGTGCCAGCACCTCACCGGAGGCAGCTACCAAGTTAGCTTTCTTT
>TRBJ1-1|NA|TRBV12-3/TRBV12-4|few
CASSELMNTEAFF
TGTGCCAGCAGTGAACTCATGAACACTGAAGCTTTCTTT
>TRBJ2-1|NA|TRBV7-8|NA
CASTHAEPLAEQFF
TGTGCCAGCACCCACGCGGAACCTCTAGCAGAGCAGTTCTTC
>TRBJ2-7|TRBD1|TRBV7-9|NA
CASSPRQGQYEQYF
TGTGCCAGCAGCCCCAGACAGGGTCAATACGAGCAGTACTTC